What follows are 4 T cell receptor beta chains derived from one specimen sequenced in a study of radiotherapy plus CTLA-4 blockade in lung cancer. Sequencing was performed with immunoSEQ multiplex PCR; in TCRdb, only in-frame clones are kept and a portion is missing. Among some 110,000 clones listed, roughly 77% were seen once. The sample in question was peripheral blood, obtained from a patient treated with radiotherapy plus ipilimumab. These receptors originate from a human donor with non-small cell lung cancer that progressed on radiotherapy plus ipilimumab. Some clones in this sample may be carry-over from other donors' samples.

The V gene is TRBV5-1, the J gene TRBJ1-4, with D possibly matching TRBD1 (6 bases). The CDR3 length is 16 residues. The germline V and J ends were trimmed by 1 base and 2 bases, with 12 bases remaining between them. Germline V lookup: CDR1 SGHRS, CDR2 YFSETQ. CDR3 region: CASSLTGIGTNEKLFF. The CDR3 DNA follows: TGCGCCAGCAGCTTGACAGGGATCGGGACTAATGAAAAACTGTTTTTT.

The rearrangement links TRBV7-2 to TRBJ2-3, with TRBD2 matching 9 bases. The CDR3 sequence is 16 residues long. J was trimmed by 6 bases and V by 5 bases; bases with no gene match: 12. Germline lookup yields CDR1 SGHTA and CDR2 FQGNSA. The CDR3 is CASSQYGSGGGDTQYF. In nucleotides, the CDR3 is TGTGCCAGCAGCCAATATGGTAGCGGGGGAGGGGATACGCAGTATTTT.

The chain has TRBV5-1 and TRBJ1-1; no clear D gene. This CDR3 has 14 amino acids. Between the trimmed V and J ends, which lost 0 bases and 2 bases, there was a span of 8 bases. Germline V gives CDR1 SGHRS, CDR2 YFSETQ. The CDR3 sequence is CASSLDPQNTEAFF. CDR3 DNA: TGCGCCAGCAGCTTGGATCCACAAAACACTGAAGCTTTCTTT. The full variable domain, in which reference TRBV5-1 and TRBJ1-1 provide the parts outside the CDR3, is KAGVTQTPRYLIKTRGQQVTLSCSPISGHRSVSWYQQTPGQGLQFLFEYFSETQRNKGNFPGRFSGRQFSNSRSEMNVSTLELGDSALYLCASSLDPQNTEAFFGQGTRLTVV.

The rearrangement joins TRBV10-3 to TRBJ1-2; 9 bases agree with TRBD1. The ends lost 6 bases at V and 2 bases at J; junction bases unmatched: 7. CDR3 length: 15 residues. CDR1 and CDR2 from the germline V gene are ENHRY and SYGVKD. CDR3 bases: TGTGCCATCAGAGGTCCCGGGACAGGGAACTATGGCTACACCTTC. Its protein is CAIRGPGTGNYGYTF.